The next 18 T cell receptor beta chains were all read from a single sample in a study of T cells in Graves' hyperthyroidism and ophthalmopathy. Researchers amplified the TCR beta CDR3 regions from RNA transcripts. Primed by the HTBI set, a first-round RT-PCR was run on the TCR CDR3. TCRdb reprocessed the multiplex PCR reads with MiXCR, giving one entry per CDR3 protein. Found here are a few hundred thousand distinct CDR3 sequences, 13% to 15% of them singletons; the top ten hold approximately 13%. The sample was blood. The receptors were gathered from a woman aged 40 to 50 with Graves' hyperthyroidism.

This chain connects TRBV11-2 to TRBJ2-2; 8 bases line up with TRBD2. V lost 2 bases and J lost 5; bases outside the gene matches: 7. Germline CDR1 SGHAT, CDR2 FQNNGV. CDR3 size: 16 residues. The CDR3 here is CASSLPGGIKTGELFF. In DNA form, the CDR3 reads TGTGCCAGCAGCTTACCGGGAGGGATAAAAACCGGGGAGCTGTTTTTT.

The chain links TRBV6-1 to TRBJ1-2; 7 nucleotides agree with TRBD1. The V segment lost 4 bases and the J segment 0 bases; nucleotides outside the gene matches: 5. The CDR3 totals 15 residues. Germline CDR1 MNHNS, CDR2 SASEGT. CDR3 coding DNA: TGTGCCAGCAGTGCTACAGGGGTAGCTAACTATGGCTACACCTTC. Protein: CASSATGVANYGYTF.

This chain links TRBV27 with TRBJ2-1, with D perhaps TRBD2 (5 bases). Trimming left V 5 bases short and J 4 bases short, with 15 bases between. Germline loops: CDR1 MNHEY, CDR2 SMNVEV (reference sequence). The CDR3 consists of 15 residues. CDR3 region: CASSQGGPSYNEQFF. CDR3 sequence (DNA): TGTGCCAGCAGTCAAGGAGGACCTAGTTACAATGAGCAGTTCTTC.

DNA for the CDR3: TGTGCCAGCAGCCAAGTTCGTTTAGGAGGTAACATTCAGTACTTC. Amino acids: CASSQVRLGGNIQYF. V and J are TRBV3-1 and TRBJ2-4, with D tentatively TRBD2 (5 bases). Germline CDR1 and CDR2: LGHDT and YNNKEL (reference sequence). This CDR3 comprises 15 residues. V was cut by 1 base and J by 7 bases, with 14 bases left in between.

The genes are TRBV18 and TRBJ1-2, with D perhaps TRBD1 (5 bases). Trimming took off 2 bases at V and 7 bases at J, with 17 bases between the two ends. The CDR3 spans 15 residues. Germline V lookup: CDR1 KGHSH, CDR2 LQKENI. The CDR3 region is CASSPINGASPGYTF. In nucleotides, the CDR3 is TGTGCCAGCTCACCAATAAACGGGGCTTCTCCTGGCTACACCTTC.

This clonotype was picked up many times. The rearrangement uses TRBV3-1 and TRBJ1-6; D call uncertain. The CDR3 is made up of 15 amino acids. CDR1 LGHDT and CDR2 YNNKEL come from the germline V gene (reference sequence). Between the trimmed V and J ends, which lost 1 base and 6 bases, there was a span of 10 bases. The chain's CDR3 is CASSQGGSPNSPLHF. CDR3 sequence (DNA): TGTGCCAGCAGCCAAGGCGGGTCGCCTAATTCACCCCTCCACTTT.

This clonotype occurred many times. The CDR3 spells CASSFSGGPGEQYF. The CDR3 DNA reads TGTGCCAGCAGTTTCTCGGGAGGGCCGGGCGAGCAGTACTTC. V and J are TRBV28 and TRBJ2-7, with TRBD2 identical over 8 bases. Trimming cost V 3 bases and J 6 bases; bases outside gene matches: 7. Germline lookup yields CDR1 MDHEN and CDR2 SYDVKM. The CDR3 consists of 14 residues.

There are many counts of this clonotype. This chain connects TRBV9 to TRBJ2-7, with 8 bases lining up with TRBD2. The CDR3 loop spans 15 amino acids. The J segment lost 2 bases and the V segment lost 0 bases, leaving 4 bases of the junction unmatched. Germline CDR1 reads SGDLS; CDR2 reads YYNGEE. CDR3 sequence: CASSVGFSGTYEQYF. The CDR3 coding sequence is TGTGCCAGCAGCGTAGGATTTAGCGGGACCTACGAGCAGTACTTC.

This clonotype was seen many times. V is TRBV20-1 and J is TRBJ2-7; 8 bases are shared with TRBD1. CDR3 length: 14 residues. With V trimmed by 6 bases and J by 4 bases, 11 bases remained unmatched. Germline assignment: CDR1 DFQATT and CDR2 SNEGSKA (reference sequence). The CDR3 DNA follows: TGCAGTGCCGTAGGGGGACAGGTAGTTTACGAGCAGTACTTC. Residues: CSAVGGQVVYEQYF.

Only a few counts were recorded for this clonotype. This CDR3 is CASSLPQGRTGELFF. The CDR3 DNA follows: TGTGCCAGCAGCTTGCCCCAGGGGCGGACCGGGGAGCTGTTTTTT. The chain joins TRBV5-4 to TRBJ2-2; D may be TRBD1 (6 bases). Germline V gene data show CDR1 as SGHNT and CDR2 as YYREEE (reference sequence). Trimming shortened V by 1 base and J by 5 bases, and 12 bases separated the two germline ends. The CDR3 sequence is 15 residues long.

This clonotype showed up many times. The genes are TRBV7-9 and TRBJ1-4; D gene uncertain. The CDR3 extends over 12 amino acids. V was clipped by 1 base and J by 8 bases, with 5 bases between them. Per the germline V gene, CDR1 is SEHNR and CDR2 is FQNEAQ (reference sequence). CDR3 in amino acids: CASSLVAEKLFF. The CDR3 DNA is TGTGCCAGCAGCTTAGTGGCGGAAAAACTGTTTTTT.

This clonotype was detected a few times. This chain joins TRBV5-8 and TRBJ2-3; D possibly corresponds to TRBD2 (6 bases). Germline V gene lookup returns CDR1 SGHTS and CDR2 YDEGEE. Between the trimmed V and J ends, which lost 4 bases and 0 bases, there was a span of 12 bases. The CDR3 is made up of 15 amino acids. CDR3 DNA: TGTGCCAGCAGCCTCGGGACTCCTAGCACAGATACGCAGTATTTT. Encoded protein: CASSLGTPSTDTQYF. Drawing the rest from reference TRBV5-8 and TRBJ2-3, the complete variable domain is EAGVTQSPTHLIKTRGQQATLRCSPISGHTSVYWYQQALGLGLQFLLWYDEGEERNRGNFPPRFSGRQFPNYSSELNVNALELEDSALYLCASSLGTPSTDTQYFGPGTRLTVL.

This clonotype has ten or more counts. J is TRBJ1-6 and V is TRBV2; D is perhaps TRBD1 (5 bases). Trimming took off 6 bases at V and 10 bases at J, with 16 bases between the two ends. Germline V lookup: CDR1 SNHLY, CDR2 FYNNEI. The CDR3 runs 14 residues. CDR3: CASRAGTDKSPLHF. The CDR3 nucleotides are TGTGCCAGCAGAGCCGGGACGGACAAATCACCCCTCCACTTT. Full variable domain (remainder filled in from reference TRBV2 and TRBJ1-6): EPEVTQTPSHQVTQMGQEVILRCVPISNHLYFYWYRQILGQKVEFLVSFYNNEISEKSEIFDDQFSVERPDGSNFTLKIRSTKLEDSAMYFCASRAGTDKSPLHFGNGTRLTVT.

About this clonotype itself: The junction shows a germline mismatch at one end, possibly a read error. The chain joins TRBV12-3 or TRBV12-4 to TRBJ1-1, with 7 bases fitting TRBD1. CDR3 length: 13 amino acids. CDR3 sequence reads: CACSRQGNTEAFF. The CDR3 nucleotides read TGTGCCTGCAGCCGACAGGGGAACACTGAAGCTTTCTTT.

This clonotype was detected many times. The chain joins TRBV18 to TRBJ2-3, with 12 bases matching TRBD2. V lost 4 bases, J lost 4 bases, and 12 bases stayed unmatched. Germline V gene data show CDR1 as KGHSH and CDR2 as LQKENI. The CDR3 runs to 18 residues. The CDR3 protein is CASSLWTSGTGSADTQYF. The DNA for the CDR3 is TGTGCCAGCTCACTTTGGACTAGCGGGACCGGGTCCGCAGATACGCAGTATTTT.

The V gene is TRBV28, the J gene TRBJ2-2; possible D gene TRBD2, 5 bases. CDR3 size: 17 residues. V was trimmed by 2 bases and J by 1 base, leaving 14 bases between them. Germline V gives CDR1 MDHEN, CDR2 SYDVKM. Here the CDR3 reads CASSLVAGTLNTGELFF. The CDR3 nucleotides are TGTGCCAGCAGTTTAGTGGCGGGCACCTTGAACACCGGGGAGCTGTTTTTT.

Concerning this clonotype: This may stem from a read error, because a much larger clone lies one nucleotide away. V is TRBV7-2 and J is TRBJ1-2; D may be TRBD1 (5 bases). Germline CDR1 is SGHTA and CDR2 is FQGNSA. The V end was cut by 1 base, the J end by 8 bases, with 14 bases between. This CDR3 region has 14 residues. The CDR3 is CASSLVQVDGGYTF. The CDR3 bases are TGTGCCAGCAGCTTAGTACAGGTCGATGGGGGCTACACCTTC.

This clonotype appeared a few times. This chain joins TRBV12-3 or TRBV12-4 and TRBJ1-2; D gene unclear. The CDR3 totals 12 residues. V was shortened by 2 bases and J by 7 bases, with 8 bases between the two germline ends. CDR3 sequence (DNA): TGTGCCAGCAGTTTAATGTCATTTGGCTACACCTTC. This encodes CASSLMSFGYTF.